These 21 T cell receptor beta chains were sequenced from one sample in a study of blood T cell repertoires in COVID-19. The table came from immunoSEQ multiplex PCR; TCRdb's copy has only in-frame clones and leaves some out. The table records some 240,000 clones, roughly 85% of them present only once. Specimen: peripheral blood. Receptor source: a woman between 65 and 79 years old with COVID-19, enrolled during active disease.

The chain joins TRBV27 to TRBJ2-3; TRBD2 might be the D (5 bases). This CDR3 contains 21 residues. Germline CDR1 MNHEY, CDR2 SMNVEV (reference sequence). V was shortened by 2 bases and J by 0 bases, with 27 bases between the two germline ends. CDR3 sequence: CASSLTPWLAGNHASTDTQYF. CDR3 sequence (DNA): TGTGCCAGCAGTTTAACCCCCTGGCTAGCCGGCAACCATGCGAGCACAGATACGCAGTATTTT.

The CDR3 DNA reads TGTGCCAGCAGCTCAGCGGGCCAGGGTCATAATGAGCAGTTCTTC. Residues: CASSSAGQGHNEQFF. The gene calls are TRBV3-1 (or the pseudogene TRBV3-2) and TRBJ2-1; the D gene is possibly TRBD2 (6 bases). With 5 bases removed from V and 7 bases from J, the gap between germline ends came to 18 bases. CDR3 length: 15 amino acids. The germline CDR1 and CDR2 sequences are LGHDT and YNNKEL (reference sequence).

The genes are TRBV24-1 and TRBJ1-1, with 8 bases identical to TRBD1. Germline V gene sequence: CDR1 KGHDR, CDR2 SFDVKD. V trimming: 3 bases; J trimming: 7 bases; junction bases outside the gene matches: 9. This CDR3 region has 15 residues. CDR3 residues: CATSDAGTGGYEAFF. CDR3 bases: TGTGCCACCAGTGATGCCGGGACAGGAGGTTATGAAGCTTTCTTT.

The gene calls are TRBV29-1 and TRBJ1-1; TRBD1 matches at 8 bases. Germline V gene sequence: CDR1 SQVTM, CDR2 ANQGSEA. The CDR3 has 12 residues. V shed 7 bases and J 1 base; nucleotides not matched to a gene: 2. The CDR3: CSDGTGNTEAFF. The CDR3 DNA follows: TGCAGCGATGGGACAGGGAACACTGAAGCTTTCTTT.

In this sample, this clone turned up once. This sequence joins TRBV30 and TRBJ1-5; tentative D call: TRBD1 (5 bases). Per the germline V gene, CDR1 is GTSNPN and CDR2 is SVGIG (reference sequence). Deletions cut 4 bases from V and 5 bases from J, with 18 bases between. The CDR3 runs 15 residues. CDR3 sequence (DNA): TGTGCCTGGACCCCGGGTAGGGGCGAGGATCAGCCCCAGCATTTT. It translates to CAWTPGRGEDQPQHF. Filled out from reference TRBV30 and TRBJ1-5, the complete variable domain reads SQTIHQWPATLVQPVGSPLSLECTVEGTSNPNLYWYRQAAGRGLQLLFYSVGIGQISSEVPQNLSASRPQDRQFILSSKKLLLSDSGFYLCAWTPGRGEDQPQHFGDGTRLSIL.

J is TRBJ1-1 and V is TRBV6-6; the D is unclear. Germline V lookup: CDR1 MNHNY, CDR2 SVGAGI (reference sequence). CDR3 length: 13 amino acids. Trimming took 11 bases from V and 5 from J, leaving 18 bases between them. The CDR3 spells CAAHLRRETEAFF. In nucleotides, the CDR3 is TGTGCCGCCCACCTTCGGAGGGAAACTGAAGCTTTCTTT.

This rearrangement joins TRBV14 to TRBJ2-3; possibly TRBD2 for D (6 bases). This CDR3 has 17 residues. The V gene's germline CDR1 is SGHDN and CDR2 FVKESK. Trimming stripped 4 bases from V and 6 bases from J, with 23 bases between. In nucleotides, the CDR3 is TGTGCCAGCAGCCTCCTTGGGGGACTCACCGGCCCCGATACGCAGTATTTT. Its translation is CASSLLGGLTGPDTQYF.

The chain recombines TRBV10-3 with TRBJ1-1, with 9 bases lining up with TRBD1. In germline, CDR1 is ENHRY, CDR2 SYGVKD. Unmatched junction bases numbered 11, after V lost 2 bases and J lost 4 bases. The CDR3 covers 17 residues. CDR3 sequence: CAISETTPGQGGTEAFF. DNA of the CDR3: TGTGCCATCAGTGAGACGACCCCGGGACAGGGAGGCACTGAAGCTTTCTTT.

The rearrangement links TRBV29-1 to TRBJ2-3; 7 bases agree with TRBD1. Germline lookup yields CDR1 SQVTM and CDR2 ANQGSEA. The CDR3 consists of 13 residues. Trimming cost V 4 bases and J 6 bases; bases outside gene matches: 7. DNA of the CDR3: TGCAGCGTTGTACAGGGGACCGGGGATACGCAGTATTTT. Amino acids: CSVVQGTGDTQYF.

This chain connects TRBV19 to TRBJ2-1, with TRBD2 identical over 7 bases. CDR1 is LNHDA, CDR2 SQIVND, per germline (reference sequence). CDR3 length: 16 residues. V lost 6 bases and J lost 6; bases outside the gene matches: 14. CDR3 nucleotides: TGTGCCAGTAGCCAGCAGCGGGATCTGCGTGGCAATGAGCAGTTCTTC. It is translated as CASSQQRDLRGNEQFF.

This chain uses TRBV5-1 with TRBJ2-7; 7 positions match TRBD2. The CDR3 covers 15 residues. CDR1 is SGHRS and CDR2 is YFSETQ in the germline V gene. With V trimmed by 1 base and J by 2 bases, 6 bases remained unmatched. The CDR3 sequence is CASSLMGGRAYEQYF. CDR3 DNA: TGCGCCAGCAGCTTGATGGGCGGGAGAGCCTACGAGCAGTACTTC.

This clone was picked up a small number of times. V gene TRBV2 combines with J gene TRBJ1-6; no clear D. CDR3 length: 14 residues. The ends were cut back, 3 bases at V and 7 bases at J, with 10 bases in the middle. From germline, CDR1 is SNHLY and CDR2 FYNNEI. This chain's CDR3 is CASSDLRGNSPLHF. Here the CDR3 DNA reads TGTGCCAGCAGTGACCTCCGCGGGAATTCACCCCTCCACTTT.

The CDR3 coding sequence is TGTGCCAGCTCACCATCCGCTAGCGGGACTCAAGAGACCCAGTACTTC. Translating it yields CASSPSASGTQETQYF. The chain is built from TRBV18 and TRBJ2-5; 9 nucleotides line up with TRBD2. The germline V gene encodes CDR1 KGHSH and CDR2 LQKENI. The CDR3 contains 16 residues. The trim removed 2 bases at V and 2 bases at J, leaving 6 bases unmatched.

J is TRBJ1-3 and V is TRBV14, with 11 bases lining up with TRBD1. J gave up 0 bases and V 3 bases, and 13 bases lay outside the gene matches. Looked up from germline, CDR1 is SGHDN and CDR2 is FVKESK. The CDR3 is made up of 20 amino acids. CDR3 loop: CASSQLPGQGDGSSGNTIYF. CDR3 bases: TGTGCCAGCAGCCAGTTACCGGGACAGGGGGATGGAAGCTCTGGAAACACCATATATTTT.

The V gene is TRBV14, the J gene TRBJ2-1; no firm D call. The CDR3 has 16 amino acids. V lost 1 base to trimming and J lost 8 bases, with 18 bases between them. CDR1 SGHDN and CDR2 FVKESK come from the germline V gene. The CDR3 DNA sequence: TGTGCCAGCAGCCAAGGGTTTTTTCCGGGTGTCGATGAGCAGTTCTTC. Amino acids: CASSQGFFPGVDEQFF.

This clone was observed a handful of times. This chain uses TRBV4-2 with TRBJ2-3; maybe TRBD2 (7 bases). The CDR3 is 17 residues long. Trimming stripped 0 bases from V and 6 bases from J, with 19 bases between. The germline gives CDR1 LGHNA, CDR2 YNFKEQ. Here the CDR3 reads CASSQEARGPPADTQYF. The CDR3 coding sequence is TGTGCCAGCAGCCAAGAAGCGCGGGGGCCCCCGGCGGATACGCAGTATTTT.

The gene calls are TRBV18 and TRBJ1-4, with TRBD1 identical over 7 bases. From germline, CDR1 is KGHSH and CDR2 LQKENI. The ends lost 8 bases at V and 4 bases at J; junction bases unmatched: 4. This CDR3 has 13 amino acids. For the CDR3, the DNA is TGTGCCAGCAGCCGGGACAGTAATGAAAAACTGTTTTTT. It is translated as CASSRDSNEKLFF.

In nucleotides, the CDR3 is TGTGCCAGCCTTCACCAGGCGGGGGGGAACTACGAGCAGTACTTC. This encodes CASLHQAGGNYEQYF. The genes are TRBV28 and TRBJ2-7; 9 bases match TRBD2. Looked up from germline, CDR1 is MDHEN and CDR2 is SYDVKM. This CDR3 has 15 residues. V lost 8 bases, J lost 3 bases, and 11 bases stayed unmatched.

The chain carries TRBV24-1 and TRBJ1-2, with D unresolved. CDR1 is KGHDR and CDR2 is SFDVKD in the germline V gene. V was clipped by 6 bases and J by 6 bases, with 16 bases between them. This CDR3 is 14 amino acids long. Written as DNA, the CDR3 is TGTGCCACCAGTCCGGGAGGAATCGGGGATGGCTACACCTTC. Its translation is CATSPGGIGDGYTF.

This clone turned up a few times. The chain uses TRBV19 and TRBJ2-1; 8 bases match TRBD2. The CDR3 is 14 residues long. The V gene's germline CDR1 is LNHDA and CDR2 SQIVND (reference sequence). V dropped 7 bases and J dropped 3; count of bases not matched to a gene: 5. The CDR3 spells CASMGREDYNEQFF. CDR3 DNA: TGTGCCAGTATGGGGCGGGAGGACTACAATGAGCAGTTCTTC. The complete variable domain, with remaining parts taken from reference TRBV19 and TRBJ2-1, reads DGGITQSPKYLFRKEGQNVTLSCEQNLNHDAMYWYRQDPGQGLRLIYYSQIVNDFQKGDIAEGYSVSREKKESFPLTVTSAQKNPTAFYLCASMGREDYNEQFFGPGTRLTVL.

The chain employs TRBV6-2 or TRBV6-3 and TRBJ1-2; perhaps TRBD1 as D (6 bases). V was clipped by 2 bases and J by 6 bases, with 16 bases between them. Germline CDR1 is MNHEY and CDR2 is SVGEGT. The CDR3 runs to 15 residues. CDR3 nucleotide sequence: TGTGCCAGCAGTTACGAGACAGGAATGGGCCATGGCTACACCTTC. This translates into CASSYETGMGHGYTF.